This T cell receptor (beta chain) was identified in a study of T cells after yellow fever vaccination. Study-wide context: Each low-cell-number fraction was prepared by means of SMART-Seq v4 Ultra Low Input.

Comments on this clonotype: Its specificity is not known.

A single record per CDR3 protein comes from TCRdb applying MiXCR to the 5' RACE reads. The table lists about 550,000 distinct CDR3 sequences, over 15% of them singletons. Trimming left V 2 bases short and J 5 bases short, with 14 bases between. The CDR3 extends over 14 amino acids. The germline V gene encodes CDR1 SGHRS and CDR2 YFSETQ. Points from the study as a whole: Abundant bulk-population clonotypes could contaminate the FACS-sorted repertoires.

The sequencing here drew on PBMCs, taken 15 days after the yellow fever booster vaccination. This sequence joins TRBV5-1 and TRBJ2-7, with D unclear. The sequence derives from a man aged 25-40 years who received the YFV17D yellow fever vaccine. Here the CDR3 reads CASSFGRPPDEQYF. CDR3 sequence (DNA): TGCGCCAGCAGCTTTGGACGCCCTCCGGACGAGCAGTACTTC.